The entry below gives a single T cell receptor beta chain sequence along with its context. Its cognate antigen is unknown. The source of the sample is a study of graft-versus-host responses after intestinal transplantation. Study-level information: Recipients got multivisceral, liver-intestinal, or isolated intestinal transplants. Study-level findings and limits: There was an association between peak levels of circulating GvH clones and early post-transplant HvG declines.

Sequenced by immunoSEQ multiplex PCR; TCRdb stores in-frame clones only, minus some. The sample contains approximately 85,000 clones, roughly 93% of which appear only once. The length of the CDR3 is 14 residues. Trimming pared 5 bases from V and 5 bases from J, leaving 15 bases between. Germline CDR1 and CDR2: SGHTA and FQGTGA. This sample comprised unstimulated CD8+ T cells sorted from spleen or lymph node cells, obtained before transplant. This sequence joins TRBV7-3 and TRBJ1-2; possible D gene TRBD1, 5 bases. The sequence came from a human donor who was the organ donor for an intestinal transplant. This chain's CDR3 is CASSPGGIEYGYTF. CDR3 bases: TGTGCCAGCAGCCCCGGGGGGATCGAGTATGGCTACACCTTC.